Only a few counts were recorded for the clone carrying this TCR beta chain. This sample is drawn from a study of identical twins. Using its own MiXCR run on the 5' RACE reads, TCRdb lists one record per CDR3 protein. The sample yields under 900,000 distinct CDR3 sequences, roughly 18% seen once. These same records also appear under a second study, on T cells expressing NK-cell markers. As reported in that work: Unclear, still, was the HCMV specificity of the expanded NKG2C+ T cell clones.

The TCR sequence derives from a woman younger than 30 in good health. Sample: PBMCs.

The DNA for the CDR3 is TGTGCCAGCAGCCTTAGTTGGACCCCAAGCGAGCAGTTCTTC. Translation: CASSLSWTPSEQFF. The rearrangement joins TRBV7-2 to TRBJ2-1; D uncertain. Germline V lookup: CDR1 SGHTA, CDR2 FQGNSA. The CDR3 is 14 residues long. Trimming stripped 5 bases from V and 10 bases from J, with 18 bases between.